The 4 T cell receptor beta chains given below trace back to one sample, sequenced in a study of early T cells in non-severe SARS-CoV-2 infection (dated by TCRdb to about 2021). Receptor amplification or capture employed 5' RACE. The listed sequencing device is NextSeq 500. The public reads were reprocessed in TCRdb via fastp at Q25 and MiXCR, keeping in-frame beta chains. Rows are combined by CDR3 protein, so each entry shows the most common genes and DNA. This sample has some 30,000 distinct CDR3 sequences in its table, and 6.6% of those were observed once. The leading ten clones occupy 2.5% to 3% of the sample. Sequencing was carried out using whole blood. Receptor source: an adult who was a healthcare worker with PCR-confirmed SARS-CoV-2 infection or an uninfected control (not recorded which).

This clonotype was detected many times. This chain links TRBV6-1 with TRBJ2-1; TRBD1 is a possible D gene (6 bases). CDR3 length equals 17 residues. The V gene lost 2 bases and the J gene lost 4 bases, with 18 bases spanning the gap. Germline V CDR1 and CDR2: MNHNS, SASEGT. The CDR3 nucleotides read TGTGCCAGCAGTGAAAGTGTAGGGCAGGGGAAATACAATGAGCAGTTCTTC. Translating gives CASSESVGQGKYNEQFF.

The chain recombines TRBV11-2 with TRBJ2-4; no reliable D call. The CDR3 covers 15 residues. Trimming shortened V by 2 bases and J by 5 bases, and 13 bases separated the two germline ends. Germline V gene lookup returns CDR1 SGHAT and CDR2 FQNNGV. DNA of the CDR3: TGTGCCAGCAGCTTACGGCTTCAGCCCCAAAACATTCAGTACTTC. Amino acid sequence: CASSLRLQPQNIQYF. The full variable domain, in which reference TRBV11-2 and TRBJ2-4 provide the parts outside the CDR3, is EAGVAQSPRYKIIEKRQSVAFWCNPISGHATLYWYQQILGQGPKLLIQFQNNGVVDDSQLPKDRFSAERLKGVDSTLKIQPAKLEDSAVYLCASSLRLQPQNIQYFGAGTRLSVL.

This clonotype was detected ten times or more. The rearrangement links TRBV15 to TRBJ2-3; TRBD2 aligns across 7 bases. The V and J ends lost 6 bases and 2 bases, in that order; junction bases with no gene match: 5. Germline V gene data show CDR1 as LNHNV and CDR2 as YYDKDF (reference sequence). CDR3 length equals 14 residues. CDR3 sequence reads: CATSLLAATDTQYF. CDR3 DNA sequence: TGTGCCACCAGTCTGCTAGCGGCCACAGATACGCAGTATTTT. Using reference TRBV15 and TRBJ2-3 for the parts outside the CDR3, the full variable domain is DAMVIQNPRYQVTQFGKPVTLSCSQTLNHNVMYWYQQKSSQAPKLLFHYYDKDFNNEADTPDNFQSRRPNTSFCFLDIRSPGLGDTAMYLCATSLLAATDTQYFGPGTRLTVL.

This clonotype was recorded many times. The chain recombines TRBV30 with TRBJ2-2, with D perhaps TRBD2 (6 bases). From germline, CDR1 is GTSNPN and CDR2 SVGIG (reference sequence). The CDR3 extends over 13 amino acids. V lost 2 bases and J 7 bases, leaving 11 bases between the germline ends. The CDR3 DNA is TGTGCCTGGAGTTTAACTAGCCTCGGGGAGCTGTTTTTT. It codes for CAWSLTSLGELFF. The variable domain in full, with the rest retrieved from reference TRBV30 and TRBJ2-2, is SQTIHQWPATLVQPVGSPLSLECTVEGTSNPNLYWYRQAAGRGLQLLFYSVGIGQISSEVPQNLSASRPQDRQFILSSKKLLLSDSGFYLCAWSLTSLGELFFGEGSRLTVL.